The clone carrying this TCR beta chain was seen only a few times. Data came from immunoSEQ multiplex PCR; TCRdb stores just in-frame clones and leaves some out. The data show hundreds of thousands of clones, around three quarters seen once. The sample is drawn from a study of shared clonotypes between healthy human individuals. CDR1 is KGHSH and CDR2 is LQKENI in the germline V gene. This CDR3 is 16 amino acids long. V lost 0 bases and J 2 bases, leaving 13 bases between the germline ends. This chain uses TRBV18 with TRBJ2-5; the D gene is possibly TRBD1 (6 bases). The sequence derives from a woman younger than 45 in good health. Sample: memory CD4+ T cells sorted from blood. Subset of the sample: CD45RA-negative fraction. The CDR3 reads CASSPPLGTPQETQYF. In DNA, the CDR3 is TGTGCCAGCTCACCACCTCTGGGGACACCGCAAGAGACCCAGTACTTC. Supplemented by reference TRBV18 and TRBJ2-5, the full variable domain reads NAGVMQNPRHLVRRRGQEARLRCSPMKGHSHVYWYRQLPEEGLKFMVYLQKENIIDESGMPKERFSAEFPKEGPSILRIQQVVRGDSAAYFCASSPPLGTPQETQYFGPGTRLLVL.